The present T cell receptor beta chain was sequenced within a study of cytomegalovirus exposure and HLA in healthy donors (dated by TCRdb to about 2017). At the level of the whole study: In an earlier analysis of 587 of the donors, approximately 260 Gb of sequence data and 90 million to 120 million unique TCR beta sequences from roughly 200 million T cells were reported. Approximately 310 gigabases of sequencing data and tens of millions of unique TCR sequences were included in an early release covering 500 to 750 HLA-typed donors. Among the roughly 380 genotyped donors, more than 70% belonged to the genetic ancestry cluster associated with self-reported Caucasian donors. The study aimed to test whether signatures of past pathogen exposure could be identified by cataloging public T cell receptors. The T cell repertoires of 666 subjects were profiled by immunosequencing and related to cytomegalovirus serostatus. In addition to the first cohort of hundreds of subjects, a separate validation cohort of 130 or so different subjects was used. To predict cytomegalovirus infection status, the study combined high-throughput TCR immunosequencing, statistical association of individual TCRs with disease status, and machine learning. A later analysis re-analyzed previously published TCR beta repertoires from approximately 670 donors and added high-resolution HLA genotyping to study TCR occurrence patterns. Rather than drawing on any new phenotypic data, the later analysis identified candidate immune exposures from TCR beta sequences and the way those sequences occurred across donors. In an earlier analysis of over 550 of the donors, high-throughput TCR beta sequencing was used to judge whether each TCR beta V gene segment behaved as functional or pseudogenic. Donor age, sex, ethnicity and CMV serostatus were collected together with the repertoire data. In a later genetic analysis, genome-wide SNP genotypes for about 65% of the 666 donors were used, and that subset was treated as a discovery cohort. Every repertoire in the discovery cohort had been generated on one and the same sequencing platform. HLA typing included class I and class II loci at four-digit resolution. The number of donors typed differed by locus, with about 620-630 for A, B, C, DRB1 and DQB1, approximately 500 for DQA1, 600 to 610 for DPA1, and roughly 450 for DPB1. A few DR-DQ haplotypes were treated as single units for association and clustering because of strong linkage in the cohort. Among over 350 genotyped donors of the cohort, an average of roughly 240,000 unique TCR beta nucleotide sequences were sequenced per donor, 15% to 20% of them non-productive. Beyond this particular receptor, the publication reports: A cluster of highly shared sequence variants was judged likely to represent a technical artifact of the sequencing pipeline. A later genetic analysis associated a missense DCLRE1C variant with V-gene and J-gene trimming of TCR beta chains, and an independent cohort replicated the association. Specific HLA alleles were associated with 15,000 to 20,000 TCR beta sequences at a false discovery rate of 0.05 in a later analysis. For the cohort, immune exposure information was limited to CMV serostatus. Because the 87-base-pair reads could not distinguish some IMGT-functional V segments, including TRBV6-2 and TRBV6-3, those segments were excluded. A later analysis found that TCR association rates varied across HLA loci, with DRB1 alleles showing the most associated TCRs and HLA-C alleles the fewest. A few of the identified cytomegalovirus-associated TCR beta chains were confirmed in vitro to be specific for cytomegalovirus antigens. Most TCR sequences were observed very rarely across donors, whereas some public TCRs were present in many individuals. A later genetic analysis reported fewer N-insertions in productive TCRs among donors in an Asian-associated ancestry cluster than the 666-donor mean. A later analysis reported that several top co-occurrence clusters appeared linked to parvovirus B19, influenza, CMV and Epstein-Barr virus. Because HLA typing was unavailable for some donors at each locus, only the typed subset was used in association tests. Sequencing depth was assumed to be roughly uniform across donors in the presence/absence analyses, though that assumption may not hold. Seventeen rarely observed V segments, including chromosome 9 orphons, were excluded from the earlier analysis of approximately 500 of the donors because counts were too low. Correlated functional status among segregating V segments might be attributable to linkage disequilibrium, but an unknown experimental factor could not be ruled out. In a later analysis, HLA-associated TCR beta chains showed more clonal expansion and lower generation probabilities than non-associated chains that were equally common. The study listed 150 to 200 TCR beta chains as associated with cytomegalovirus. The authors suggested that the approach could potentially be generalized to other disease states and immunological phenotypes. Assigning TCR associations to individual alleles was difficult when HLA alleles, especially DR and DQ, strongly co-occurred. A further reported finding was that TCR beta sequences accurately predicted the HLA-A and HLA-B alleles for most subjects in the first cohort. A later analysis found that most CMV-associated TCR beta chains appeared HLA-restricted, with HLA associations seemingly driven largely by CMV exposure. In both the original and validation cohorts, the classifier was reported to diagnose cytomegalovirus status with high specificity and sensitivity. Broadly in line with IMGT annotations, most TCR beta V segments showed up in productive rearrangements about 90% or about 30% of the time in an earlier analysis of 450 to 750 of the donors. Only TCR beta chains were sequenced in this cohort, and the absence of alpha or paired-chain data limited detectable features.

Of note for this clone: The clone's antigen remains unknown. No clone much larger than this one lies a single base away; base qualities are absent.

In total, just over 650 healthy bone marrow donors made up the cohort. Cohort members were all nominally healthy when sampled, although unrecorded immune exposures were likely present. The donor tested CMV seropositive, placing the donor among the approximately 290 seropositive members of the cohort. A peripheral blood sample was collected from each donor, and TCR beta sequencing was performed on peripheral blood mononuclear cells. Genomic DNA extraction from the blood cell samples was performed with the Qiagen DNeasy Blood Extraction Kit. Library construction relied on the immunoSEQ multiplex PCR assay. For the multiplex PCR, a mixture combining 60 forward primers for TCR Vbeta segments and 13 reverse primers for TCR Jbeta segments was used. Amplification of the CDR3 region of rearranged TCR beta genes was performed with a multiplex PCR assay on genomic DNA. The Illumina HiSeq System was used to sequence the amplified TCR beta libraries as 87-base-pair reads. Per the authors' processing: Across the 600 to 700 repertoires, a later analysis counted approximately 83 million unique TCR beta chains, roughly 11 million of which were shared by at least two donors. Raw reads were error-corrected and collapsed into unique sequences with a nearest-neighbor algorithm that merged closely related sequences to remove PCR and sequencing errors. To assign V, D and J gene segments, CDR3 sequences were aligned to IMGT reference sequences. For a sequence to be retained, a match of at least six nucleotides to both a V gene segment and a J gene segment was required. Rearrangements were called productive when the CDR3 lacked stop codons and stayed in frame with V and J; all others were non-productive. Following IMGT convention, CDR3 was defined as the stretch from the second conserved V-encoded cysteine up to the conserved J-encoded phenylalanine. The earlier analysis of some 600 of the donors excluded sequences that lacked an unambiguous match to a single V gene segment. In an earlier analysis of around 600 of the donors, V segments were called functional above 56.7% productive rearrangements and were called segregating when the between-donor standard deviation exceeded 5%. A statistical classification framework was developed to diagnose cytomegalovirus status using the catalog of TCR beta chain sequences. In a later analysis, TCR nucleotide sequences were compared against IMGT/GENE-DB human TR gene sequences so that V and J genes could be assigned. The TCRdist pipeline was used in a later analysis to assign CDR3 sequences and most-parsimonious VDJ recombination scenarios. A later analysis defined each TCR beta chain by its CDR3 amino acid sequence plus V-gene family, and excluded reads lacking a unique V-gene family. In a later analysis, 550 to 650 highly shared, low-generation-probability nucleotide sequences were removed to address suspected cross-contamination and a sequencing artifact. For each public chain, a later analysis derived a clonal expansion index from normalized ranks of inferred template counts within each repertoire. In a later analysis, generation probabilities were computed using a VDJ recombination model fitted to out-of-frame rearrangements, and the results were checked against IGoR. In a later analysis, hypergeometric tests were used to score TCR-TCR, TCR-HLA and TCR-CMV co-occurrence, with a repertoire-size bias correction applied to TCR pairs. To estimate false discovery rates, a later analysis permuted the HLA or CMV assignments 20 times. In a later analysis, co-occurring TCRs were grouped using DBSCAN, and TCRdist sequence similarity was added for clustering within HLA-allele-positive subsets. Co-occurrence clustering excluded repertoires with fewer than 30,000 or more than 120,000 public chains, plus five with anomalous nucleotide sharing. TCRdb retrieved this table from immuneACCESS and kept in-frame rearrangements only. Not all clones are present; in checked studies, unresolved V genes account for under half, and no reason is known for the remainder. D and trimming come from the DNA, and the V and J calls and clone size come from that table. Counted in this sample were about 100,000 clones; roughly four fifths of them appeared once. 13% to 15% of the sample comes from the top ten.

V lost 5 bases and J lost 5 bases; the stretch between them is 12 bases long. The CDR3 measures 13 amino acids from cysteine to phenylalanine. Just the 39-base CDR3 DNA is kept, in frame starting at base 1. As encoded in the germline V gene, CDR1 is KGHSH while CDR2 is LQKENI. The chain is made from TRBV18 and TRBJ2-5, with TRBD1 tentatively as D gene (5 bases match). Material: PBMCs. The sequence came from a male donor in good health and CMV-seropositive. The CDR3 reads CASSASGLETQYF. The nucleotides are TGTGCCAGCTCAGCTTCAGGGTTGGAGACCCAGTACTTC.